These T cell receptor beta chains were read from a single sample in a study of blood T cell repertoires in COVID-19. TCRdb's copy holds only in-frame clones and misses some; the assay was immunoSEQ multiplex PCR. The sample records around 120,000 clones, around 89% being singletons. The sample consisted of peripheral blood. These receptors came from a woman between 55 and 75 years old with COVID-19, enrolled during active disease. Each CDR3 is given with its conserved first and last residue. D genes are given only for firm matches. Size tells how often a clone was seen (once, few, many) or the class of an expanded clone, and some rows leave it out.

abundance: .
d_gene: .
j_gene: TRBJ1-2
v_gene: TRBV18
len: 13
CDR3nt: TGTGCCAGCTCACCTCAGGGGATCTATGGCTACACCTTC
CDR3aa: CASSPQGIYGYTF

abundance: .
d_gene: .
j_gene: TRBJ2-3
v_gene: TRBV19
len: 14
CDR3nt: TGTGCCAGTAGTGAAGCGTACGGCACAGATACGCAGTATTTT
CDR3aa: CASSEAYGTDTQYF

abundance: .
d_gene: .
j_gene: TRBJ1-5
v_gene: TRBV6-1
len: 14
CDR3nt: TGTGCCAGCAGTGAGTCCGGGTTACGACAGCCCCAGCATTTT
CDR3aa: CASSESGLRQPQHF

abundance: .
d_gene: TRBD1
j_gene: TRBJ1-3
v_gene: TRBV15
len: 16
CDR3nt: TGTGCCACCAGCAGAGCCGGACAGGCCTCTGGAAACACCATATATTTT
CDR3aa: CATSRAGQASGNTIYF

abundance: .
d_gene: .
j_gene: TRBJ1-2
v_gene: TRBV3-1/TRBV3-2
len: 14
CDR3nt: TGTGCCAGCAGCCAAGAAACAGGAAACTATGGCTACACCTTC
CDR3aa: CASSQETGNYGYTF

abundance: .
d_gene: .
j_gene: TRBJ2-1
v_gene: TRBV5-1
len: 18
CDR3nt: TGCGCCAGCAGCCGAGGTATCGGACTACCAAGTTTCTACAATGAGCAGTTCTTC
CDR3aa: CASSRGIGLPSFYNEQFF

abundance: once
d_gene: .
j_gene: TRBJ1-1
v_gene: TRBV9
len: 14
CDR3nt: TGTGCCAGCAGGGAAATCGGGGGGCCCACTGAAGCTTTCTTT
CDR3aa: CASREIGGPTEAFF

abundance: .
d_gene: TRBD1
j_gene: TRBJ2-2
v_gene: TRBV5-1
len: 14
CDR3nt: TGCGCCAGTTATGACAGGGTGAACACCGGGGAGCTGTTTTTT
CDR3aa: CASYDRVNTGELFF

abundance: .
d_gene: .
j_gene: TRBJ1-3
v_gene: TRBV18
len: 15
CDR3nt: TGTGCCAGCTCACGTCTGACAGTCTCTGGAAACACCATATATTTT
CDR3aa: CASSRLTVSGNTIYF

abundance: .
d_gene: TRBD2
j_gene: TRBJ2-7
v_gene: TRBV10-3
len: 12
CDR3nt: TGTGCCATCGGCGCTAGCGGTTACGAGCAGTACTTC
CDR3aa: CAIGASGYEQYF

abundance: .
d_gene: .
j_gene: TRBJ1-2
v_gene: TRBV7-2
len: 14
CDR3nt: TGTGCCAGCAGCCTCCCGACAGCGAACTATGGCTACACCTTC
CDR3aa: CASSLPTANYGYTF

abundance: .
d_gene: TRBD2
j_gene: TRBJ2-1
v_gene: TRBV4-1
len: 17
CDR3nt: TGCGCCAGCAGCCAAGATCATCTAGCGGGGGGGCGAAATGAGCAGTTCTTC
CDR3aa: CASSQDHLAGGRNEQFF

abundance: .
d_gene: TRBD1
j_gene: TRBJ1-2
v_gene: TRBV27
len: 14
CDR3nt: TGTGCCAGCAGTTTCGGGACAGGGGTCTATGGCTACACCTTC
CDR3aa: CASSFGTGVYGYTF

abundance: .
d_gene: TRBD2
j_gene: TRBJ2-5
v_gene: TRBV7-8
len: 14
CDR3nt: TGTGCCAGCAGCTTATTAGCGGGGCAAGAGACCCAGTACTTC
CDR3aa: CASSLLAGQETQYF

abundance: .
d_gene: TRBD1
j_gene: TRBJ1-1
v_gene: TRBV5-5
len: 16
CDR3nt: TGTGCCAGCAGCTTGGGCACAGGGGGCGCGGGAACTGAAGCTTTCTTT
CDR3aa: CASSLGTGGAGTEAFF

abundance: .
d_gene: TRBD1
j_gene: TRBJ1-1
v_gene: TRBV5-5
len: 14
CDR3nt: TGTGCCAGCAGCTTGGGTTACAGGGGGACTGAAGCTTTCTTT
CDR3aa: CASSLGYRGTEAFF

abundance: .
d_gene: TRBD2
j_gene: TRBJ2-5
v_gene: TRBV3-1/TRBV3-2
len: 14
CDR3nt: TGTGCCAGCAGCCACGGCGGGGGGCAAGAGACCCAGTACTTC
CDR3aa: CASSHGGGQETQYF

abundance: .
d_gene: TRBD1
j_gene: TRBJ1-2
v_gene: TRBV27
len: 13
CDR3nt: TGTGCCAGCAGTCCAGGGGGTAACTATGGCTACACCTTC
CDR3aa: CASSPGGNYGYTF

abundance: .
d_gene: TRBD2
j_gene: TRBJ2-2
v_gene: TRBV7-6
len: 15
CDR3nt: TGTGCCAGCAGCATTGGGACTAGTTGGACCGGGGAGCTGTTTTTT
CDR3aa: CASSIGTSWTGELFF

abundance: once
d_gene: TRBD2
j_gene: TRBJ2-1
v_gene: TRBV4-2
len: 14
CDR3nt: TGTGCCAGCAGCCAAGATCGGGACTACCATGAGCAGTTCTTC
CDR3aa: CASSQDRDYHEQFF

abundance: once
d_gene: .
j_gene: TRBJ1-4
v_gene: TRBV11-2
len: 15
CDR3nt: TGTGCCAGCAGCTTACCCACACAGGTCGGGGGAAAACTGTTTTTT
CDR3aa: CASSLPTQVGGKLFF

abundance: .
d_gene: TRBD1
j_gene: TRBJ1-5
v_gene: TRBV27
len: 14
CDR3nt: TGTGCCAGCAAAGGACAGGATAGCAATCAGCCCCAGCATTTT
CDR3aa: CASKGQDSNQPQHF

abundance: few
d_gene: .
j_gene: TRBJ2-1
v_gene: TRBV12-5
len: 15
CDR3nt: TGTGCTAGTGGTCCCGGGAGAAGCTCCTACAATGAGCAGTTCTTC
CDR3aa: CASGPGRSSYNEQFF

abundance: .
d_gene: .
j_gene: TRBJ1-1
v_gene: TRBV5-4
len: 15
CDR3nt: TGTGCCAGCAGCTCAGCTCGCGGGGGTTGGACTGAAGCTTTCTTT
CDR3aa: CASSSARGGWTEAFF

abundance: .
d_gene: TRBD2
j_gene: TRBJ2-5
v_gene: TRBV9
len: 16
CDR3nt: TGTGCCAGCAGCGTTAGTCGGCTAGCGGGGGGAGAGACCCAGTACTTC
CDR3aa: CASSVSRLAGGETQYF

abundance: .
d_gene: .
j_gene: TRBJ2-7
v_gene: TRBV7-2
len: 15
CDR3nt: TGTGCCAGCAGCTTGAGTGTGGGAGCGGGTTACGAGCAGTACTTC
CDR3aa: CASSLSVGAGYEQYF

abundance: .
d_gene: .
j_gene: TRBJ1-1
v_gene: TRBV12-5
len: 17
CDR3nt: TGTGCTAGTGGTCCCAGGGGACCCAGGGATTGGTACACTGAAGCTTTCTTT
CDR3aa: CASGPRGPRDWYTEAFF

abundance: few
d_gene: .
j_gene: TRBJ1-1
v_gene: TRBV19
len: 11
CDR3nt: TGTGCCAGTATTGCAGGGGTCCTGGCTTTCTTT
CDR3aa: CASIAGVLAFF

abundance: few
d_gene: .
j_gene: TRBJ1-1
v_gene: TRBV7-2
len: 13
CDR3nt: TGTGCCAGCAGCTTACCAGGGAACACTGAAGCTTTCTTT
CDR3aa: CASSLPGNTEAFF

abundance: .
d_gene: .
j_gene: TRBJ1-5
v_gene: TRBV27
len: 16
CDR3nt: TGTGCCAGCAGTTTATTAGGGGGATTTAGCAATCAGCCCCAGCATTTT
CDR3aa: CASSLLGGFSNQPQHF

abundance: .
d_gene: .
j_gene: TRBJ2-3
v_gene: TRBV6-6
len: 14
CDR3nt: TGTGCCAGCATCAAAAGGGGGAGCACAGATACGCAGTATTTT
CDR3aa: CASIKRGSTDTQYF

abundance: .
d_gene: .
j_gene: TRBJ1-6
v_gene: TRBV7-3
len: 14
CDR3nt: TGTGCCAGCAGCTCTGGACAGCCCAATTCACCCCTCCACTTT
CDR3aa: CASSSGQPNSPLHF

abundance: .
d_gene: .
j_gene: TRBJ1-1
v_gene: TRBV4-2
len: 14
CDR3nt: TGTGCCAGCAGCCAAGAGTTGCGGGTGGCGGAAGCTTTCTTT
CDR3aa: CASSQELRVAEAFF

abundance: few
d_gene: .
j_gene: TRBJ1-1
v_gene: TRBV5-1
len: 14
CDR3nt: TGCGCCAGCAGCCCACGGGGGGCCTTTACTGAAGCTTTCTTT
CDR3aa: CASSPRGAFTEAFF

abundance: .
d_gene: .
j_gene: TRBJ2-1
v_gene: TRBV20-1
len: 15
CDR3nt: TGCAGTGCTAGTTCTACAGGAAGCTCCTACAATGAGCAGTTCTTC
CDR3aa: CSASSTGSSYNEQFF

abundance: .
d_gene: TRBD1
j_gene: TRBJ1-4
v_gene: TRBV7-2
len: 17
CDR3nt: TGTGCCAGCAGCTTAGAGGGGGCCGGGACAGGCAATGAAAAACTGTTTTTT
CDR3aa: CASSLEGAGTGNEKLFF

abundance: .
d_gene: .
j_gene: TRBJ1-1
v_gene: TRBV10-3
len: 12
CDR3nt: TGTGCCATCAGCAGACAGAACACTGAAGCTTTCTTT
CDR3aa: CAISRQNTEAFF

abundance: .
d_gene: .
j_gene: TRBJ2-2
v_gene: TRBV5-1
len: 17
CDR3nt: TGCGCCAGCAGCTTGTCAGGGGCTACGCGGAGCACCGGGGAGCTGTTTTTT
CDR3aa: CASSLSGATRSTGELFF

abundance: few
d_gene: .
j_gene: TRBJ1-6
v_gene: TRBV6-2/TRBV6-3
len: 16
CDR3nt: TGTGCCAGCAGCCTTCTCAGGTGGACCTATAATTCACCCCTCCACTTT
CDR3aa: CASSLLRWTYNSPLHF

abundance: .
d_gene: .
j_gene: TRBJ1-1
v_gene: TRBV6-1
len: 14
CDR3nt: TGTGCCAGCAGTGAAGTAGGGAGCAACACTGAAGCTTTCTTT
CDR3aa: CASSEVGSNTEAFF

abundance: once
d_gene: .
j_gene: TRBJ1-2
v_gene: TRBV6-2/TRBV6-3
len: 12
CDR3nt: TGTGCCAGCAGTCTTCGTGTCGGGGGCTACACCTTC
CDR3aa: CASSLRVGGYTF

abundance: .
d_gene: TRBD1
j_gene: TRBJ1-4
v_gene: TRBV3-1/TRBV3-2
len: 14
CDR3nt: TGTGCCAGCCAACAGGGGTACCTTAATGAAAAACTGTTTTTT
CDR3aa: CASQQGYLNEKLFF

abundance: .
d_gene: .
j_gene: TRBJ1-2
v_gene: TRBV5-8
len: 14
CDR3nt: TGTGCCAGCAGCTTGTACGGCGGTAACTATGGCTACACCTTC
CDR3aa: CASSLYGGNYGYTF

abundance: once
d_gene: .
j_gene: TRBJ2-5
v_gene: TRBV3-1/TRBV3-2
len: 16
CDR3nt: TGTGCCAGCAGCCCCTTAGGTGGGGCTGGGGAAGAGACCCAGTACTTC
CDR3aa: CASSPLGGAGEETQYF

abundance: .
d_gene: .
j_gene: TRBJ1-5
v_gene: TRBV2
len: 16
CDR3nt: TGTGCCAGCAGCGGAATTGGGGGCCCTGGCAATCAGCCCCAGCATTTT
CDR3aa: CASSGIGGPGNQPQHF

abundance: once
d_gene: .
j_gene: TRBJ2-6
v_gene: TRBV6-5
len: 12
CDR3nt: TGTGCCAGCTCCATGGGGGCCAACGTCCTGACTTTC
CDR3aa: CASSMGANVLTF

abundance: .
d_gene: .
j_gene: TRBJ1-2
v_gene: TRBV24-1
len: 14
CDR3nt: TGTGCCACCAGTGATAGCCGGGGGGTGGAAGGCTACACCTTC
CDR3aa: CATSDSRGVEGYTF

abundance: .
d_gene: .
j_gene: TRBJ1-5
v_gene: TRBV19
len: 15
CDR3nt: TGTGCCAGTAGTATAGGAGACAGGCTTGGACAGCCCCAGCATTTT
CDR3aa: CASSIGDRLGQPQHF

abundance: .
d_gene: .
j_gene: TRBJ1-4
v_gene: TRBV27
len: 17
CDR3nt: TGTGCCAGCAGTTTACTAGGAGGTGGAAAAACTAATGAAAAACTGTTTTTT
CDR3aa: CASSLLGGGKTNEKLFF

abundance: .
d_gene: TRBD1
j_gene: TRBJ1-5
v_gene: TRBV4-1
len: 15
CDR3nt: TGCGCCAGCAGCTCACAGGGGCTGCGCAATCAGCCCCAGCATTTT
CDR3aa: CASSSQGLRNQPQHF

abundance: .
d_gene: TRBD2
j_gene: TRBJ2-1
v_gene: TRBV3-1/TRBV3-2
len: 17
CDR3nt: TGTGCCAGCAGCCGAGGGACTAGCGGGGGGCCGTACAATGAGCAGTTCTTC
CDR3aa: CASSRGTSGGPYNEQFF